Listed below are T cell receptor delta chains from one sample, sequenced in a study of gamma-delta chains in newborns, infants, children. TCRdb re-called the reads through CATT. The table lists 14,000 to 15,000 delta-chain clones, 7% to 8.5% of them singletons. Sequences were obtained from blood. The receptor set was obtained from a child who was a newborn, infant or young child, either healthy, febrile or measles-vaccinated (not recorded which). Both conserved end residues are part of each CDR3. D genes are given only for firm matches. Expanded clones are given a class, and other clones once, few, many or no size at all.

CDR3 length	V gene	D gene	clone size	J gene	CDR3 protein	CDR3 DNA
20	TRDV2	TRDD3	NA	TRDJ3	CACDILGDTGSSWDTRQMFF	TGTGCCTGTGACATACTGGGGGATACGGGAAGCTCCTGGGACACCCGACAGATGTTTTTC
17	TRDV2	TRDD3	few	TRDJ1	CACDTVGDLLGDTKLIF	TGTGCCTGTGACACCGTCGGGGACCTACTGGGGGATACTAAACTCATCTTT
20	TRDV2	TRDD3	medium-sized	TRDJ3	CACDNTGGYASIWDTRQMFF	TGTGCCTGTGACAATACTGGGGGATACGCGTCTATCTGGGACACCCGACAGATGTTTTTC
15	TRDV2	TRDD3	few	TRDJ1	CACDVLGDHTDKLIF	TGTGCCTGTGACGTACTGGGGGATCACACAGATAAACTCATCTTT
16	TRDV2	TRDD3	many	TRDJ1	CACDVLGDGDTDKLIF	TGTGCCTGTGACGTACTGGGGGATGGGGACACCGATAAACTCATCTTT
14	TRDV2	NA	NA	TRDJ1	CACDTVGLTGKLIF	TGTGCCTGTGACACCGTTGGACTGACCGGTAAACTCATCTTT
17	TRDV1	TRDD3	NA	TRDJ1	CALGEALLGDYTDKLIF	TGTGCTCTTGGGGAAGCCCTACTGGGGGATTACACCGATAAACTCATCTTT
18	TRDV2	TRDD3	few	TRDJ3	CACDPYWGVPWDTRQMFF	TGTGCCTGTGACCCTTACTGGGGGGTACCCTGGGACACCCGACAGATGTTTTTC
18	TRDV3	TRDD3	NA	TRDJ1	CAFGKHFSLTGAADKLIF	TGTGCCTTTGGTAAACATTTTAGCCTTACTGGGGCGGCCGATAAACTCATCTTT
17	TRDV2	TRDD3	NA	TRDJ2	CACDHLGDTYLTAQLFF	TGTGCCTGTGACCATCTGGGGGATACTTACTTGACAGCACAACTCTTCTTT
18	TRDV2	TRDD3	few	TRDJ3	CACDLLGDTSWDTRQMFF	TGTGCCTGTGACTTACTGGGGGACACCTCCTGGGACACCCGACAGATGTTTTTC
22	TRDV2	TRDD3	NA	TRDJ3	CACDTVLGDTRISSWDTRQMFF	TGTGCCTGTGACACCGTACTGGGGGATACACGAATTAGCTCCTGGGACACCCGACAGATGTTTTTC
18	TRDV2	TRDD3	many	TRDJ3	CACDTGGYHSWDTRQMFF	TGTGCCTGTGACACCGGGGGATACCACTCCTGGGACACCCGACAGATGTTTTTC
16	TRDV3	TRDD3	NA	TRDJ1	CAFKTGGDLYTDKLIF	TGTGCCTTTAAAACTGGGGGAGACTTGTACACCGATAAACTCATCTTT
14	TRDV2	TRDD3	medium-sized	TRDJ2	CACDTWGIQAQLFF	TGTGCCTGTGACACCTGGGGGATACAAGCACAACTCTTCTTT
14	TRDV2	NA	few	TRDJ3	CACDGLWDTRQMFF	TGTGCCTGTGACGGATTGTGGGACACCCGACAGATGTTTTTC
13	TRDV2	TRDD3	many	TRDJ1	CACDTWGKPKLIF	TGTGCCTGTGACACCTGGGGGAAGCCAAAACTCATCTTT
18	TRDV2	TRDD3	NA	TRDJ3	CACHTLGDTSWDTRQMFF	TGTGCCTGTCACACCCTGGGGGATACCTCCTGGGACACCCGACAGATGTTTTTC
14	TRDV2	TRDD3	medium-sized	TRDJ1	CACDTWGIDDKLIF	TGTGCCTGTGACACGTGGGGGATAGATGATAAACTCATCTTT
18	TRDV2	NA	many	TRDJ3	CACDTVTQLSWDTRQMFF	TGTGCCTGTGACACCGTTACGCAGTTATCCTGGGACACCCGACAGATGTTTTTC
18	TRDV2	TRDD3	large	TRDJ3	CACDTGWGSSWDTRQMFF	TGTGCCTGTGACACCGGCTGGGGGAGCTCCTGGGACACCCGACAGATGTTTTTC
12	TRDV2	TRDD3	NA	TRDJ1	CAFDWGTAKLIF	TGTGCCTTTGACTGGGGGACCGCTAAACTCATCTTT
15	TRDV2	NA	NA	TRDJ1	CACDTLGIRSDKLIF	TGTGCCTGTGACACCCTTGGAATACGGAGCGACAAACTCATCTTT
19	TRDV2	TRDD3	NA	TRDJ3	CACDTGGWGSPWDTRQMFF	TGTGCCTGTGACACCGGAGGGTGGGGGAGCCCCTGGGACACCCGACAGATGTTTTTC
20	TRDV2	TRDD3	few	TRDJ3	CACDTPSSGGSPWDTRQMFF	TGTGCCTGTGACACCCCCTCCTCTGGGGGTAGCCCCTGGGACACCCGACAGATGTTTTTC
18	TRDV2	TRDD3	few	TRDJ3	CACDPWGSDSWDTRQMFF	TGTGCCTGTGACCCCTGGGGGTCCGACTCCTGGGACACCCGACAGATGTTTTTC
14	TRDV2	NA	medium-sized	TRDJ1	CACDTGDYTDKLIF	TGTGCCTGTGACACTGGGGATTACACCGATAAACTCATCTTT
18	TRDV2	TRDD3	few	TRDJ3	CACDRLGDFSWDTRQMFF	TGTGCCTGTGACAGACTGGGGGATTTCTCCTGGGACACCCGACAGATGTTTTTC
17	TRDV2	TRDD3	few	TRDJ2	CACDALTGGYLTAQLFF	TGTGCCTGTGACGCCCTTACTGGGGGATACCTGACAGCACAACTCTTCTTT
19	TRDV2	TRDD3	NA	TRDJ3	CACDTWTGDGSWDTRQMFF	TGTGCCTGTGACACCTGGACTGGGGATGGCTCCTGGGACACCCGACAGATGTTTTTC
21	TRDV2	TRDD3	few	TRDJ2	CACDTVGTDWGSTLLTAQLFF	TGTGCCTGTGACACCGTGGGAACAGACTGGGGATCCACCCTTTTGACAGCACAACTCTTCTTT
21	TRDV2	NA	NA	TRDJ3	CACDTVSAGTRGSWDTRQMFF	TGTGCCTGTGACACCGTTTCTGCTGGGACAAGGGGCTCCTGGGACACCCGACAGATGTTTTTC
17	TRDV2	TRDD3	few	TRDJ2	CACDILGGTTLTAQLFF	TGTGCCTGTGACATACTGGGGGGTACCACTTTGACAGCACAACTCTTCTTT
21	TRDV2	TRDD3	NA	TRDJ3	CACDTVLGDHSSSWDTRQMFF	TGTGCCTGTGACACCGTACTGGGGGACCATTCTAGCTCCTGGGACACCCGACAGATGTTTTTC
17	TRDV2	TRDD3	few	TRDJ2	CACDILGDTRLTAQLFF	TGTGCCTGTGACATACTGGGGGATACGCGTCTGACAGCACAACTCTTCTTT
19	TRDV2	NA	few	TRDJ3	CACDTVGGSSSWDTRQMFF	TGTGCCTGTGACACCGTTGGGGGGTCGAGCTCCTGGGACACCCGACAGATGTTTTTC
18	TRDV2	TRDD3	NA	TRDJ3	CACDPTGGSSWDTRQMFF	TGTGCCTGTGACCCTACTGGGGGAAGCTCCTGGGACACCCGACAGATGTTTTTC
16	TRDV1	NA	NA	TRDJ1	CALGEQIELYTDKLIF	TGTGCTCTTGGGGAACAGATAGAATTGTACACCGATAAACTCATCTTT
16	TRDV2	TRDD3	medium-sized	TRDJ2	CACDTLGDTLTAQLFF	TGTGCCTGTGACACTTTGGGGGATACTTTGACAGCACAACTCTTCTTT